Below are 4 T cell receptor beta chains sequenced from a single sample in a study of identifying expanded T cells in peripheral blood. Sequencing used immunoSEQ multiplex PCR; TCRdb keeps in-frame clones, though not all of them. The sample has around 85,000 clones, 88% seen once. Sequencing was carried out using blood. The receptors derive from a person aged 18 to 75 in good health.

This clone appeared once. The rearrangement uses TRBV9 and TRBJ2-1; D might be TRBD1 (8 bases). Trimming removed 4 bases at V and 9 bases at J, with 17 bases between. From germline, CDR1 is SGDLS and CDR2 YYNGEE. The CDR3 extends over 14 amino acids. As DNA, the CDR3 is TGTGCCAGCAGCCTAGACAGGGGAGGGACTGAGCAGTTCTTC. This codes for CASSLDRGGTEQFF.

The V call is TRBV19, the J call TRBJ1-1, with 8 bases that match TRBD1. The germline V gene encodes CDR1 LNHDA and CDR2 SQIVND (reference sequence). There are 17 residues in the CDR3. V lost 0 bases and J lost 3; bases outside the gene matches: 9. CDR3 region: CASSIEWTGRVDTEAFF. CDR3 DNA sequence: TGTGCCAGTAGTATAGAATGGACAGGGAGGGTTGACACTGAAGCTTTCTTT.

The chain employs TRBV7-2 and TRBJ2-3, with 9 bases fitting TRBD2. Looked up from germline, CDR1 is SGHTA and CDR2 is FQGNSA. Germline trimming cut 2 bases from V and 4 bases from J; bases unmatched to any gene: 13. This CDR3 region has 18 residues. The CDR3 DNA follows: TGTGCCAGCAGCTTACTTCGGGTGCGGGGGGGCTTACCAGATACGCAGTATTTT. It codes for CASSLLRVRGGLPDTQYF.

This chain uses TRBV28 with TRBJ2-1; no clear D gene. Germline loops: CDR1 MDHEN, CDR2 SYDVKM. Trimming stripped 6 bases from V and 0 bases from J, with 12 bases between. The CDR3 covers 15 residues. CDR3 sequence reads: CASSPALSSYNEQFF. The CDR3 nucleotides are TGTGCCAGCAGCCCCGCCTTAAGCTCCTACAATGAGCAGTTCTTC.